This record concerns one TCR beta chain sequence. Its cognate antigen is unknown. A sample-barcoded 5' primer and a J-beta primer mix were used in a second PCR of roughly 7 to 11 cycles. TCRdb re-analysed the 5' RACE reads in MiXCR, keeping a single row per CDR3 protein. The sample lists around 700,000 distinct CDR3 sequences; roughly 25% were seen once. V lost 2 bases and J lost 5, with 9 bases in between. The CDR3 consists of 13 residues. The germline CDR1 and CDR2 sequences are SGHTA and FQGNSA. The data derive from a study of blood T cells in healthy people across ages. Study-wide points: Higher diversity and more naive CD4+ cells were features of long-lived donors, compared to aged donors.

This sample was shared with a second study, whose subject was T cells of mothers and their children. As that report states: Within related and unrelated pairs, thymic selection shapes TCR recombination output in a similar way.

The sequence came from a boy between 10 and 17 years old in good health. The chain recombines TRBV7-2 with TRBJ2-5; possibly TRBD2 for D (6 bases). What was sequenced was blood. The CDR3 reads CASSLRETETQYF. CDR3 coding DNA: TGTGCCAGCAGCTTACGGGAGACGGAGACCCAGTACTTC. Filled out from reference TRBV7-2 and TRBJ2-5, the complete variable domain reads GAGVSQSPSNKVTEKGKDVELRCDPISGHTALYWYRQSLGQGLEFLIYFQGNSAPDKSGLPSDRFSAERTGGSVSTLTIQRTQQEDSAVYLCASSLRETETQYFGPGTRLLVL.